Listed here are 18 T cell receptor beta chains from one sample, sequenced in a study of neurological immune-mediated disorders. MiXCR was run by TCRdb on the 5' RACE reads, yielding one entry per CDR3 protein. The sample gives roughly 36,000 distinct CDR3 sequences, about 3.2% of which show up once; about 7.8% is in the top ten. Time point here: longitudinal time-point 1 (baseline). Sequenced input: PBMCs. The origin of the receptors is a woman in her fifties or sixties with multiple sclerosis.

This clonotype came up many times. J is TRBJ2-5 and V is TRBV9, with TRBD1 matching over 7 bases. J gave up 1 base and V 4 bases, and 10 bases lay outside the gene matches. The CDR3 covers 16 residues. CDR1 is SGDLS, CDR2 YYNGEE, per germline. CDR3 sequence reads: CASSPLVAGGQETQYF. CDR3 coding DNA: TGTGCCAGCAGCCCATTGGTTGCAGGGGGCCAAGAGACCCAGTACTTC.

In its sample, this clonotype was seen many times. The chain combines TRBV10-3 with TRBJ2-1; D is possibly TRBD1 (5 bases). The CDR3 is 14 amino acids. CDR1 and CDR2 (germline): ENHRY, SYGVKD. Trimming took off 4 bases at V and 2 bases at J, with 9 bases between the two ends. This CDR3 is CAISVGVTYNEQFF. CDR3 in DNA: TGTGCCATCAGTGTAGGGGTGACCTACAATGAGCAGTTCTTC.

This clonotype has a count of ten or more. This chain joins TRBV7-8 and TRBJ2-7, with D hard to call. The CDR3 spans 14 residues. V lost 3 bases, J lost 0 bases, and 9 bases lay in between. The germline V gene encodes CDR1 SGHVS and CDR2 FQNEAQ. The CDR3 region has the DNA TGTGCCAGCAGCTTCAAACCTAGCTCCTACGAGCAGTACTTC. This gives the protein CASSFKPSSYEQYF.

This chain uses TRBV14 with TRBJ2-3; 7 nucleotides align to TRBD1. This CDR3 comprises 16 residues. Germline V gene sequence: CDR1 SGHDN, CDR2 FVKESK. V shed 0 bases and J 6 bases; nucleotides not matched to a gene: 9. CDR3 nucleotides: TGTGCCAGCAGCCAAGAAGGGACAGCGAGTGCGGATACGCAGTATTTT. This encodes CASSQEGTASADTQYF.

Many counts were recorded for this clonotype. The CDR3 DNA sequence: TGTGCCATCAGGGGAACAGGGGGCAGCCGAGCTTTCTTT. This encodes CAIRGTGGSRAFF. The chain employs TRBV10-3 and TRBJ1-1; TRBD1 matches at 9 bases. The CDR3 totals 13 residues. Germline V gene data show CDR1 as ENHRY and CDR2 as SYGVKD. Trimming at V came to 6 bases and at J to 10 bases, leaving 9 bases not matched to a gene.

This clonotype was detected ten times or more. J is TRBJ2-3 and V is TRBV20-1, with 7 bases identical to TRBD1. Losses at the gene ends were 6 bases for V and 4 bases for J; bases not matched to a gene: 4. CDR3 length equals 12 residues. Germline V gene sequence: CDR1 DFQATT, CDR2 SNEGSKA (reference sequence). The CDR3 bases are TGCAGTGCCAGACAGGGATCAGATACGCAGTATTTT. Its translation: CSARQGSDTQYF.

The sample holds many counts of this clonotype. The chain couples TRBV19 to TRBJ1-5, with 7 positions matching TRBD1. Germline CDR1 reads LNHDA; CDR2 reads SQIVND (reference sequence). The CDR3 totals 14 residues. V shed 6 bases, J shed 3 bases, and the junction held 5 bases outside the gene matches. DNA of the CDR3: TGTGCCAGTAGACAGGGGAGGGCCAATCAGCCCCAGCATTTT. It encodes CASRQGRANQPQHF.

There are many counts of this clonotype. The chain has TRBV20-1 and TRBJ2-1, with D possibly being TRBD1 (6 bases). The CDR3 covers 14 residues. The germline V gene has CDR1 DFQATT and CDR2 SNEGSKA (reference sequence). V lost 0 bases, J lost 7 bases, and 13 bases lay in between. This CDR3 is CSARDVGAVNEQFF. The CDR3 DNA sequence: TGCAGTGCTAGAGATGTGGGGGCGGTGAATGAGCAGTTCTTC.

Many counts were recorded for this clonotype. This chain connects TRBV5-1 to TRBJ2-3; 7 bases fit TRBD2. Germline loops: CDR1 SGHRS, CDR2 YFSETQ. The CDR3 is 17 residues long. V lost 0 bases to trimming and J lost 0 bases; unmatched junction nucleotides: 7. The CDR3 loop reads CASSLVGAGASTDTQYF. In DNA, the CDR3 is TGCGCCAGCAGCTTGGTGGGCGCGGGAGCTAGCACAGATACGCAGTATTTT.

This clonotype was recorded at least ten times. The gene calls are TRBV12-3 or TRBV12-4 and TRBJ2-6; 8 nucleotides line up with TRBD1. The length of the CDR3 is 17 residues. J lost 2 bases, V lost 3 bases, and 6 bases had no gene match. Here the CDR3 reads CASSFPGQGTGANVLTF. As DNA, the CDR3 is TGTGCCAGCAGTTTCCCAGGACAGGGCACTGGGGCCAACGTCCTGACTTTC.

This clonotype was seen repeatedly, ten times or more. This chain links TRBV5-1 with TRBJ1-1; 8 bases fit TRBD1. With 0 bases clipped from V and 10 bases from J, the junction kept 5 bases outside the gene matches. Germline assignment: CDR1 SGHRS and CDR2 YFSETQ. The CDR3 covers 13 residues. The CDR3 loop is CASSLVGDRRAFF. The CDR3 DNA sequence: TGCGCCAGCAGCTTGGTGGGGGACAGGAGAGCTTTCTTT.

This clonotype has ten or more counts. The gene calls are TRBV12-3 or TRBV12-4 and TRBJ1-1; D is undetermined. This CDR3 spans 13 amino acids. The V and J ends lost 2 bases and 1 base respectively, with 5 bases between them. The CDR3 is CASSLTENTEAFF. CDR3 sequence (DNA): TGTGCCAGCAGTTTAACCGAGAACACTGAAGCTTTCTTT.

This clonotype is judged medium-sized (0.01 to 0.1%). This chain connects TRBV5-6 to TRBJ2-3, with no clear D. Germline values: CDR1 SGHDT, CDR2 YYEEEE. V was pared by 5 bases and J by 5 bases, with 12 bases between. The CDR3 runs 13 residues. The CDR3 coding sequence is TGTGCCAGCAGTTTTGGGGTGGGAGATACGCAGTATTTT. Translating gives CASSFGVGDTQYF.

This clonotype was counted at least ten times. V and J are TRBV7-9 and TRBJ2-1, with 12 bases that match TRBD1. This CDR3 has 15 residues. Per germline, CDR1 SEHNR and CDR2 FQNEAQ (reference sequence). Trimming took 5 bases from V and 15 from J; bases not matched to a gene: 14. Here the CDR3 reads CASSRGDRGRFGPFF. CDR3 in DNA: TGTGCCAGCAGCCGTGGGGACAGGGGGCGATTCGGTCCGTTCTTC.

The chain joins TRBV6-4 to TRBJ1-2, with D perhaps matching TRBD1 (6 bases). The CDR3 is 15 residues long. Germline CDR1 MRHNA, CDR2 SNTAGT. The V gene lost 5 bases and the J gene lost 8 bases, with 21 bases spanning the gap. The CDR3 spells CASSPSTGEEVGYTF. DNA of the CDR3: TGTGCCAGCAGTCCTTCGACAGGAGAAGAGGTGGGCTACACCTTC.

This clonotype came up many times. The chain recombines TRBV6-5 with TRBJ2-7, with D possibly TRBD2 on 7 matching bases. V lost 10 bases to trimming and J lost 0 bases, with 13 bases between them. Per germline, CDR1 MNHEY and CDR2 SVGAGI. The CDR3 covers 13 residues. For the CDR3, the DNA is TGTGCCACTACCGCGGGGGCCTCCTACGAGCAGTACTTC. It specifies CATTAGASYEQYF.

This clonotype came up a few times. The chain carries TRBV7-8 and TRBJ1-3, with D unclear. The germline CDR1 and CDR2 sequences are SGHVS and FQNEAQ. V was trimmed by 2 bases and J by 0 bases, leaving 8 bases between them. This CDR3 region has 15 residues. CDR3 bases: TGTGCCAGCAGCTTACGTCCGGACTCTGGAAACACCATATATTTT. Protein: CASSLRPDSGNTIYF.

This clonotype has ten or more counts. CDR3 nucleotide sequence: TGCGCCAGCAGCCCCCAGGGAGTCTCCTACGAGCAGTACTTC. This sequence encodes CASSPQGVSYEQYF. This chain uses TRBV5-1 with TRBJ2-7, with D perhaps TRBD1 or TRBD2 (5 bases each). This CDR3 spans 14 amino acids. Germline V gives CDR1 SGHRS, CDR2 YFSETQ. The V end was cut by 4 bases, the J end by 0 bases, with 11 bases between. Together with reference TRBV5-1 and TRBJ2-7, the CDR3 gives the full variable domain: KAGVTQTPRYLIKTRGQQVTLSCSPISGHRSVSWYQQTPGQGLQFLFEYFSETQRNKGNFPGRFSGRQFSNSRSEMNVSTLELGDSALYLCASSPQGVSYEQYFGPGTRLTVT.